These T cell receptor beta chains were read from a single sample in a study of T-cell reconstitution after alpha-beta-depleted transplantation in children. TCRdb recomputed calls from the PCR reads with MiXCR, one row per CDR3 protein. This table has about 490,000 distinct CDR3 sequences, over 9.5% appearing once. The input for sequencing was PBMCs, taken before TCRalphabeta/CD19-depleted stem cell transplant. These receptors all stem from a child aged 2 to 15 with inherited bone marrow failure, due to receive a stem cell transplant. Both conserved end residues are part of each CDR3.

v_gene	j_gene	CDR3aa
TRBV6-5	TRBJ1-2	CASSYTDGYYGYTF
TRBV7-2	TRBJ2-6	CASSLVGWGRINLSSGANVLTF
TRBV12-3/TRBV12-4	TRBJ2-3	CASSLIGDTQYF
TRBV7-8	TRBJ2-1	CASSLFGTDYNEQFF
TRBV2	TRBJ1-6	CASKRDRGQINSPLHF
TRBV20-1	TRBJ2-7	CSAGLAGGYEQYF
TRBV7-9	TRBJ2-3	CASTLSGRASTDTQYF
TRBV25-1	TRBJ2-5	CASSGWYF
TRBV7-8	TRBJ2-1	CASSLEPQGGAYNEQFF
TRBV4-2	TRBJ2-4	CASSQGQGNMDIQYF
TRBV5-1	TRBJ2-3	CASSWEGSGTDTQYF
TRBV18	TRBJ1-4	CASSRTGSEGEKLFF
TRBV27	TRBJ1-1	CASSPFMRAEAFF
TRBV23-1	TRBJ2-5	CASSLRTRTAQETQYF
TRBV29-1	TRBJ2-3	CSGAGLAETGTDTQYF
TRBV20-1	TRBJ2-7	CSASPSGRYHEQYF
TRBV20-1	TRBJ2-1	CSAGTSGSTNEQFF
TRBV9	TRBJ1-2	CASSAATGPANYGYTF
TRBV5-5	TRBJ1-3	CASSDRVVTGNTIYF
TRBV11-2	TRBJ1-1	CASSLGRTSGAFF
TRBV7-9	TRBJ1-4	CASSSRGQGRFGEKLFF
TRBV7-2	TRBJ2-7	CASSLGLATGGGYEQYF
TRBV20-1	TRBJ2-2	CSARDLYLAGGAGELFF
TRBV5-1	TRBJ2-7	CASSTRDRSNGQYF
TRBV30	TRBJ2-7	CAWSGLHGTYEQYF
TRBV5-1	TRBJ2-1	CASSLGRSRMGNEQFF
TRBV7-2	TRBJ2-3	CASSYTLDPQYF
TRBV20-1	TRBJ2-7	CSAFSKPGQRYEQYF
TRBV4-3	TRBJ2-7	CASSQAWLAGYEQYF
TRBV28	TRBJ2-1	CASSLMANEQFF
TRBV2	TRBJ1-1	CASSETRQGNTEAFF
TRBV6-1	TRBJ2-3	CASRGGGHTDTQYF
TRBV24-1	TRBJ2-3	CATSALGTDRTDTQYF
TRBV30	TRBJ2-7	CAWSVPGVSSYEQYF
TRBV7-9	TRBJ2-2	CASSDNLRLVTMEAGELFF
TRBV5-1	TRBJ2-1	CASSLDVRAREQFF
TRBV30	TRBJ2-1	CAWSVNIYEQFF
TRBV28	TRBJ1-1	CASTGRGKGNTEAFF
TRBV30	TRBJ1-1	CAWSPGGGQAFF
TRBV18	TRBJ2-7	CASSPNMGPYEQYF
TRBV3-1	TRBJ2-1	CASSQGLAGTNYNEQFF
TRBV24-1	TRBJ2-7	CATSDPGQGAREQYF
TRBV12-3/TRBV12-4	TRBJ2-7	CASRRGQGRYEQYF
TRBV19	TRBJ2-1	CASSSFWGEVYNEQFF
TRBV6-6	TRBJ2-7	CASRQGSEEQYF
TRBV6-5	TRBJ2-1	CASRSRLAGGLNEQFF
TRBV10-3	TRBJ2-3	CAIRDSGRVTDTQYF
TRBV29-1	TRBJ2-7	CSGRDSSHEQYF